The entry below gives a single TCR beta chain sequence along with its context. The target antigen is unknown. Time point of the sample: persistent/refractory GD, antithyroid drugs over 5 years with positive TRAb. PBMC-extracted RNA yielded the TCR library. This specimen belongs to a study of regulatory T cells in long-lasting Graves disease. Study as a whole: The study counted Graves' disease as persistent given over 5 years of antithyroid drugs and positive TSH receptor antibodies.

Notes on the study in general: Persistent patients shared under 3,000 public clonotypes among themselves. Newly diagnosed patients shared fewer, at about a thousand.

Losses at the gene ends were 4 bases for V and 0 bases for J; bases not matched to a gene: 8. This CDR3 is built from 15 residues. Germline V CDR1 and CDR2: SQVTM, ANQGSEA. Library construction for TCR beta used iRepertoire HTBI primers and Arm-PCR of CDR3 regions. A single record per CDR3 protein comes from TCRdb applying MiXCR to the multiplex PCR reads. The sample shows about 660,000 distinct CDR3 sequences, 30% of them seen only once. The sequence was collected from a female donor with Graves disease. This sequence joins TRBV29-1 and TRBJ1-2, with 7 bases fitting TRBD1. Material: peripheral blood mononuclear cells (PBMCs), obtained when the disease was refractory, from a patient treated with antithyroid drugs. The CDR3 protein is CSVGDRVISNYGYTF. CDR3 DNA sequence: TGCAGCGTTGGTGACAGGGTGATATCTAACTATGGCTACACCTTC. Based on the CDR3 plus reference TRBV29-1 and TRBJ1-2, the full variable domain is SAVISQKPSRDICQRGTSLTIQCQVDSQVTMMFWYRQQPGQSLTLIATANQGSEATYESGFVIDKFPISRPNLTFSTLTVSNMSPEDSSIYLCSVGDRVISNYGYTFGSGTRLTVV.